This TCR beta chain comes out of a study of somatic mutations in cytotoxic T cells in rheumatoid arthritis. Trimming cost V 8 bases and J 9 bases, with 11 bases left between them. Germline V gene data show CDR1 as LNHNV and CDR2 as YYDKDF (reference sequence). The CDR3 covers 11 residues. This clone was detected a few times. Its antigen remains unidentified. Study-wide results and caveats: CD8+ T-cell clonality did not differ significantly between rheumatoid arthritis patients and age-matched healthy controls. There was no knowledge of the antigen targets of the expanded CD8+ clones.

Profiled with immunoSEQ multiplex PCR; TCRdb holds only in-frame clones, not every one. The table includes 2,500 to 3,000 clones, approximately 60% detected once. This TCR derives from a woman aged 18-35 years with rheumatoid arthritis. The chain employs TRBV15 and TRBJ2-1; no firm D call. The sequencing input was CD8+ T cells sorted from synovial fluid. This chain's CDR3 is CATRLGGEQFF. The DNA of the CDR3 is TGTGCCACCCGACTTGGTGGTGAGCAGTTCTTC.